These 9 T cell receptor beta chains originate from one sample sequenced in a study of shared clonotypes between healthy human individuals. The method was immunoSEQ multiplex PCR; TCRdb's version includes in-frame clones alone and lacks a portion of them. The data contain around 1.5 million clones, roughly 98% of them singletons. The sequenced material came from naive CD4+ T cells sorted from blood. Documented subset: CD45RA+ positively selected. These TCRs come from a man aged 25 to 45 in good health.

Only one count was recorded for this clone. The chain links TRBV10-1 to TRBJ2-5; 8 bases agree with TRBD1. V lost 5 bases to trimming and J lost 0 bases; unmatched junction nucleotides: 2. In germline, CDR1 is WNHNN, CDR2 SYGVQD (reference sequence). The length of the CDR3 is 14 residues. The chain's CDR3 is CASSRQGYQETQYF. As DNA, the CDR3 is TGCGCCAGCAGTAGACAGGGGTACCAAGAGACCCAGTACTTC.

The rearrangement links TRBV5-4 to TRBJ2-7; 7 nucleotides match TRBD1. CDR1 is SGHNT and CDR2 is YYREEE in the germline V gene (reference sequence). CDR3 size: 15 residues. Unmatched junction bases numbered 5, after V lost 0 bases and J lost 2 bases. The CDR3 region has the DNA TGTGCCAGCAGCTTGGGTAAGGGGGCCCCCTACGAGCAGTACTTC. Translation: CASSLGKGAPYEQYF.

The V call is TRBV10-2, the J call TRBJ2-7; TRBD2 might be the D (6 bases). The CDR3 runs 15 residues. CDR1 WSHSY and CDR2 SAAADI come from the germline V gene. V dropped 6 bases and J dropped 0 bases, with 15 bases sitting between them. The CDR3 nucleotides are TGCGCCAGCAGCCCTACTAGCATGAGCTCCTACGAGCAGTACTTC. Its translation is CASSPTSMSSYEQYF.

J is TRBJ1-3 and V is TRBV5-1; D is perhaps TRBD1 (5 bases). The CDR3 covers 16 residues. The germline V gene has CDR1 SGHRS and CDR2 YFSETQ. Trimming took off 5 bases at V and 4 bases at J, with 19 bases between the two ends. The CDR3 protein is CASRPGSIGAGNTIYF. CDR3 nucleotide sequence: TGCGCCAGCAGACCCGGTTCGATCGGGGCAGGAAACACCATATATTTT.

The rearrangement joins TRBV7-2 to TRBJ2-2; 7 positions agree with TRBD1. With 5 bases clipped from V and 1 base from J, the junction kept 10 bases outside the gene matches. The CDR3 loop spans 17 amino acids. Germline values: CDR1 SGHTA, CDR2 FQGNSA. The CDR3 region is CASSRDRSTLNTGELFF. CDR3 nucleotides: TGTGCCAGCAGCCGGGACAGAAGTACACTGAACACCGGGGAGCTGTTTTTT.

This clone occurred once. The chain joins TRBV14 to TRBJ1-4, with 8 bases aligning to TRBD1. V lost 6 bases and J lost 7; bases outside the gene matches: 7. Germline CDR1 reads SGHDN; CDR2 reads FVKESK. This CDR3 comprises 14 residues. The CDR3 sequence is CASRKDRVSEKLFF. The CDR3 nucleotides are TGTGCCAGCAGGAAGGACAGGGTGAGTGAAAAACTGTTTTTT.

The chain employs TRBV4-3 and TRBJ2-5; tentative D call: TRBD1 (5 bases). Germline-derived CDR1 and CDR2 are LGHNA and YSLEER. Trimming removed 2 bases at V and 4 bases at J, with 8 bases between. The CDR3 covers 13 residues. The CDR3, as DNA: TGCGCCAGCAGCCAATTTCAGGGAGAGACCCAGTACTTC. Protein sequence: CASSQFQGETQYF.

The rearrangement uses TRBV7-8 and TRBJ2-3, with D tentatively TRBD2 (5 bases). The germline V and J ends were trimmed by 5 bases and 1 base, with 19 bases remaining between them. The CDR3 extends over 17 amino acids. Germline-derived CDR1 and CDR2 are SGHVS and FQNEAQ. The chain's CDR3 is CASSRTVLNARTDTQYF. The CDR3 bases are TGTGCCAGCAGCCGGACTGTACTCAATGCTCGCACAGATACGCAGTATTTT.

V and J are TRBV2 and TRBJ2-5; 10 nucleotides match TRBD2. V lost 6 bases to trimming and J lost 3 bases; unmatched junction nucleotides: 4. This CDR3 is 14 amino acids long. The germline V gene has CDR1 SNHLY and CDR2 FYNNEI. The CDR3 DNA follows: TGTGCCAGCAGGTGGCTAGCGGGAGAAGAGACCCAGTACTTC. Its protein product is CASRWLAGEETQYF.